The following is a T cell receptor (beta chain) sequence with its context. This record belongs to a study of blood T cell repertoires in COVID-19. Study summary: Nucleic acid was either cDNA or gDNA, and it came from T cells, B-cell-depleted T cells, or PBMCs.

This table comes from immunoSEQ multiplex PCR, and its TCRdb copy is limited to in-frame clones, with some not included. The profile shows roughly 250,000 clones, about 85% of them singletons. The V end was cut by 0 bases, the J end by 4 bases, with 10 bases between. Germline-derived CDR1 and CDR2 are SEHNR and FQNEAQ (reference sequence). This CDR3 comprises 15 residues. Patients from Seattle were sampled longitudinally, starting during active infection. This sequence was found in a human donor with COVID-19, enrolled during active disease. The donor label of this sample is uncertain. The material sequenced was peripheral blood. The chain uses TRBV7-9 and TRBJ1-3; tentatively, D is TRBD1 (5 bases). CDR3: CASSLAGAGGNTIYF. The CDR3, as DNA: TGTGCCAGCAGCTTAGCAGGGGCGGGAGGAAACACCATATATTTT.